The TCR beta chain described here comes from a study of T cell responses to AZD1222 COVID-19 vaccine. Clones were read by immunoSEQ multiplex PCR, and TCRdb kept only the in-frame ones, dropping some. The sample lists 65,000 to 100,000 clones, 88% occurring once. V lost 1 base and J 7 bases, leaving 10 bases between the germline ends. Germline V lookup: CDR1 SGHTA, CDR2 FQGNSA. CDR3 length: 14 residues. The chain links TRBV7-2 to TRBJ1-4; maybe TRBD1 (6 bases). This material consisted of peripheral blood, taken 28 days after the second AZD1222 dose. This sequence originates from an adult who received the AZD1222 COVID-19 vaccine. The chain's CDR3 is CASSLEAGVEKLFF. DNA of the CDR3: TGTGCCAGCAGCTTAGAGGCAGGGGTTGAAAAACTGTTTTTT.